What follows describes a single T cell receptor (beta chain). The record originates from a study of T cell changes during pregnancy in multiple sclerosis. Measured with immunoSEQ multiplex PCR; TCRdb has only the in-frame clones, and not every one. The data show tens of thousands of clones, roughly 85% seen once. Trimming left V 0 bases short and J 5 bases short, with 14 bases between. The germline V gene encodes CDR1 GTSNPN and CDR2 SVGIG (reference sequence). The CDR3 runs 14 residues. Sequenced material: CD4+ T cells from peripheral blood mononuclear cells, taken after pregnancy. The chain recombines TRBV30 with TRBJ2-7, with a possible D match to TRBD2 (6 bases). This TCR came from a female donor with multiple sclerosis, enrolled in a pregnancy study. The CDR3 coding sequence is TGTGCCTGGAGTGTACAGGAGGGTTGGCACGAGCAGTACTTC. It yields the protein CAWSVQEGWHEQYF.